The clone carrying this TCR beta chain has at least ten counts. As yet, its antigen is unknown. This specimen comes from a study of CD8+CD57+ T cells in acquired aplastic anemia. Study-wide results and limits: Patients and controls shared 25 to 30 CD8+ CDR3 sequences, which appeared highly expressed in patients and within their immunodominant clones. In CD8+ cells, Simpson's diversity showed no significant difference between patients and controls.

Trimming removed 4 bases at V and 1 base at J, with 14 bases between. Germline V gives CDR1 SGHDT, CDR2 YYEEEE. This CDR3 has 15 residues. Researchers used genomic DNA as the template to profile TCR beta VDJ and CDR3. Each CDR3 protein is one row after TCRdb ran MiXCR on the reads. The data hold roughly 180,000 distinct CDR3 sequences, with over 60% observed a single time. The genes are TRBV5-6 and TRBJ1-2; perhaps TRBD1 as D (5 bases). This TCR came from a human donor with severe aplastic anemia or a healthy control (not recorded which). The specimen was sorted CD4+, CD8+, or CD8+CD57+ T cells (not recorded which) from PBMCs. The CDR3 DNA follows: TGTGCCAGCAGCACCCGACAGAACCTTAACTATGGCTACACCTTC. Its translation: CASSTRQNLNYGYTF.